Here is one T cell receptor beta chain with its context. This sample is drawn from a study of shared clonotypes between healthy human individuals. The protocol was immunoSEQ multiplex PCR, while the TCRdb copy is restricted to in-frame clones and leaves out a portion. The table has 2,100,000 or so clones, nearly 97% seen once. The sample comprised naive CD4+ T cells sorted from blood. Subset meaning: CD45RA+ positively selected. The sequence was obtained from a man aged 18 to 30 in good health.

CDR3 region: CASSALSSTDTQYF. Here the CDR3 DNA reads TGTGCCAGCAGCGCTCTTTCTAGCACAGATACGCAGTATTTT. V usage is TRBV7-6 and J usage is TRBJ2-3; D call uncertain. Germline-derived CDR1 and CDR2 are SGHVS and FNYEAQ. Trimming took off 5 bases at V and 0 bases at J, with 9 bases between the two ends. CDR3 size: 14 residues.